This T cell receptor (beta chain) is drawn from a study of CD8+ T cells in alopecia areata. Study context: The drug, tofacitinib, lasted 6 to 18 months, followed by 6 months off drug.

General study points: Within the top 100, expanded CD8+ clones significantly decreased with tofacitinib, as did scalp clonality. Researchers report lesional scalp, most notably alopecia totalis/universalis, outstripped normal scalp in clonality.

Comment on this clone: As yet, its antigen is unknown.

Germline V lookup: CDR1 SQVTM, CDR2 ANQGSEA. This CDR3 spans 14 amino acids. V shed 4 bases and J shed 0 bases, with 10 bases lying between them. RNA extraction was followed by reverse transcription into cDNA, which acted as the sequencing template. Sequencing was performed with immunoSEQ multiplex PCR; in TCRdb, only in-frame clones are kept and a portion is missing. The sample yields 150,000 to 200,000 clones, approximately 50% seen once. Treatment given: oral pan-JAK inhibitor, 5-10 mg twice daily. The sample was CD8+ T cells sorted from blood, taken around week 54, from a patient treated with tofacitinib. The gene calls are TRBV29-1 and TRBJ2-1; tentative D call: TRBD1 (5 bases). The source is a human donor with alopecia areata. The CDR3 is CSVGQLSSYNEQFF. The CDR3 DNA is TGCAGCGTTGGACAGTTAAGCTCCTACAATGAGCAGTTCTTC.